Included here is one TCR beta chain sequence, with context. Using immunoSEQ multiplex PCR, the repertoire was profiled, and TCRdb retains in-frame clones only, with some absent. The data hold hundreds of thousands of clones, with around nine tenths observed a single time. This specimen belongs to a study of shared T cell receptors in the human thymus. V shed 0 bases, J shed 3 bases, and the junction held 6 bases outside the gene matches. The V gene's germline CDR1 is KGHSH and CDR2 LQKENI. CDR3 size: 17 residues. The same specimen was also included in a second study, on human thymus T cells. As that study records: It was from resections taken during corrective heart surgery that the thymus tissue came. Thymic and blood repertoires seemed to show skewed V and J gene use. Related research examined unrelated individuals and reported that their thymic repertoires overlapped highly.

This TCR was sampled from a boy in the first two years of life with a congenital heart defect. The chain combines TRBV18 with TRBJ2-1; TRBD2 matches at 9 bases. The sample consisted of thymocytes. CDR3 bases: TGTGCCAGCTCACCACCGTGGAGCGGGAGGATCTACAATGAGCAGTTCTTC. Its protein is CASSPPWSGRIYNEQFF.